This T cell receptor beta chain was identified during a study of cytomegalovirus exposure and HLA in healthy donors. Germline CDR1 is SGDLS and CDR2 is YYNGEE. V lost 4 bases to trimming and J lost 5 bases, with 15 bases between them. This CDR3 is 14 amino acids long. The PCR used 60 Vbeta and 13 Jbeta primers. Only in-frame clones appear in the TCRdb table, and some are missing; sequencing was by immunoSEQ multiplex PCR. The sample lists about 94,000 clones; about 80% were seen once. The sequencing input was PBMCs. The genes are TRBV9 and TRBJ1-2, with D perhaps TRBD1 (5 bases). The TCR sequence derives from a male donor in good health and CMV-seronegative. The CDR3 DNA is TGTGCCAGCAGCCCTTATTCTGGGGCGTATGGCTACACCTTC. The encoded protein is CASSPYSGAYGYTF.